The 21 T cell receptor beta chains below were found in one sample sequenced in a study of beta chain features in type 1 diabetes. Every isolated RNA sample was fully reverse transcribed, so sequencing captured expressed TCRB transcripts. The assay was immunoSEQ multiplex PCR, and TCRdb's table has in-frame clones only and misses some. The sample has over 700,000 clones; roughly a sixth are singletons. The specimen sequenced was naive CD4+ T cells from blood. The receptors were gathered from a woman aged 18-35 years in good health.

In regard to this clone: Relative to the germline gene, one junction end is altered; a read error may explain this. Other DNA sequences in the sample encode the same CDR3. The CDR3 sequence is CASNIQGTNTDTQYF. For the CDR3, the DNA is TGTGCCAGCAACATACAGGGGACTAACACAGATACGCAGTACTTT. J is TRBJ2-3 and V is TRBV2; D tentatively fits TRBD1 or TRBD2 (7 bases each). CDR1 is SNHLY, CDR2 FYNNEI, per germline. This CDR3 spans 15 amino acids.

The gene calls are TRBV10-3 and TRBJ2-3; 13 bases align to TRBD2. The germline V gene encodes CDR1 ENHRY and CDR2 SYGVKD. There are 21 residues in the CDR3. With 0 bases clipped from V and 2 bases from J, the junction kept 14 bases outside the gene matches. CDR3 DNA sequence: TGTGCCATCAGTGAGTCGCCCGGACTAGCGGGAGCGGGGGGACCCACAGATACGCAGTATTTT. It specifies CAISESPGLAGAGGPTDTQYF.

This clone was detected a few times. The chain couples TRBV2 to TRBJ2-7; D ambiguous. This CDR3 region has 13 residues. CDR1 and CDR2 (germline): SNHLY, FYNNEI. V dropped 8 bases and J dropped 1 base, with 12 bases sitting between them. The CDR3 sequence is CASGGWESYEQYF. CDR3 nucleotides: TGTGCCAGCGGTGGGTGGGAATCCTACGAGCAGTACTTC.

V and J are TRBV25-1 and TRBJ2-5; 10 bases are a match to TRBD2. Germline-derived CDR1 and CDR2 are MGHDK and SYGVNS. CDR3 length: 15 amino acids. The V gene end was trimmed by 8 bases and the J gene end by 2 bases; junction bases not matched to a gene: 8. The CDR3 loop is CASERTSGRQETQYF. DNA for the CDR3: TGTGCCAGCGAGAGGACTAGCGGACGTCAAGAGACCCAGTACTTC.

The V and J genes are TRBV18 and TRBJ2-2, with D unclear. Germline assignment: CDR1 KGHSH and CDR2 LQKENI. V lost 3 bases, J lost 8 bases, and 10 bases lay in between. CDR3 length: 13 residues. The CDR3 spells CASSPAPMGELFF. The CDR3 DNA reads as TGTGCCAGCTCACCGGCCCCAATGGGGGAGCTGTTTTTT.

This sequence joins TRBV4-3 and TRBJ1-2; D unclear. V gave up 0 bases and J gave up 8 bases, with 16 bases separating them. The CDR3 is made up of 15 amino acids. CDR1 and CDR2 (germline): LGHNA, YSLEER. The CDR3 spells CASSQDRVGKTGYTF. The CDR3 DNA reads as TGCGCCAGCAGCCAAGATCGGGTAGGGAAGACCGGCTACACCTTC.

This clone has only a few counts. This chain links TRBV4-1 with TRBJ2-1; 9 nucleotides agree with TRBD2. Germline V gene data show CDR1 as MGHRA and CDR2 as YSYEKL. This CDR3 is built from 15 residues. Germline trimming cut 1 base from V and 4 bases from J; bases unmatched to any gene: 2. The CDR3 DNA sequence: TGCGCCAGCAGCCAAGGACTAGCGGATTACAATGAGCAGTTCTTC. Translation: CASSQGLADYNEQFF.

This clone was counted a few times. In the same sample, other DNA sequences code for this CDR3. The chain combines TRBV6-5 with TRBJ2-7; D may be TRBD1 (5 bases). This CDR3 spans 13 amino acids. Germline CDR1 is MNHEY and CDR2 is SVGAGI. The germline V and J ends were trimmed by 5 bases and 0 bases, with 8 bases remaining between them. The DNA for the CDR3 is TGTGCCAGCAGTACAGGTAGCTCCTACGAGCAGTACTTC. Its protein product is CASSTGSSYEQYF.

This clone appeared a few times. The chain combines TRBV4-3 with TRBJ2-7; either TRBD1 or TRBD2 may fit D (5 bases each). Trimming removed 5 bases at V and 5 bases at J, with 19 bases between. Germline V gene sequence: CDR1 LGHNA, CDR2 YSLEER. The CDR3 covers 15 residues. CDR3: CASSEPGPEANEQYF. Here the CDR3 DNA reads TGCGCCAGCAGCGAGCCGGGACCTGAAGCTAACGAGCAGTACTTC.

J is TRBJ2-1 and V is TRBV29-1, with unresolved D. V lost 4 bases and J lost 0, with 10 bases in between. The V gene's germline CDR1 is SQVTM and CDR2 ANQGSEA. This CDR3 region has 14 residues. The CDR3 loop is CSVGGRLSYNEQFF. CDR3 in DNA: TGCAGCGTTGGCGGAAGACTCTCCTACAATGAGCAGTTCTTC.

This clone occurred a few times. J is TRBJ2-7 and V is TRBV11-2; D ambiguous. The CDR3 has 14 amino acids. Germline V gene data show CDR1 as SGHAT and CDR2 as FQNNGV. The V end was cut by 5 bases, the J end by 8 bases, with 19 bases between. The CDR3 nucleotides are TGTGCCAGCAGCCCCCACCGTGCCGCGGTGCAGCAGTACTTC. Its protein product is CASSPHRAAVQQYF.

This sequence joins TRBV9 and TRBJ2-3; D not certain. Between the trimmed V and J ends, which lost 4 bases and 6 bases, there was a span of 12 bases. This CDR3 has 13 amino acids. The germline V gene encodes CDR1 SGDLS and CDR2 YYNGEE. The CDR3 here is CASSPFSLDTQYF. In DNA form, the CDR3 reads TGTGCCAGCAGCCCCTTTTCGCTGGATACGCAGTATTTT. Filled out from reference TRBV9 and TRBJ2-3, the complete variable domain reads DSGVTQTPKHLITATGQRVTLRCSPRSGDLSVYWYQQSLDQGLQFLIQYYNGEERAKGNILERFSAQQFPDLHSELNLSSLELGDSALYFCASSPFSLDTQYFGPGTRLTVL.

This clone was recorded a few times. At the DNA level, this CDR3 is encoded by other sequences in the same sample as well. V and J are TRBV28 and TRBJ2-5; weak D call: TRBD1 (7 bases). CDR3 size: 14 residues. Deletions cut 3 bases from V and 1 base from J, with 9 bases between. Germline V gene sequence: CDR1 MDHEN, CDR2 SYDVKM. In DNA, the CDR3 is TGTGCCAGCAGTTTTCAGGGGGGCCAAGAGACCCAGTACTTC. It yields the protein CASSFQGGQETQYF.

The chain uses TRBV5-1 and TRBJ1-2, with a possible D match to TRBD1 (5 bases). The CDR3 sequence is 14 residues long. Germline V CDR1 and CDR2: SGHRS, YFSETQ. V was cut by 4 bases and J by 1 base, with 11 bases left in between. This CDR3 reads CASSPRGFNYGYTF. The CDR3 DNA reads as TGCGCCAGCAGCCCGCGGGGGTTTAACTATGGCTACACCTTC.

The rearrangement uses TRBV4-3 and TRBJ2-1, with D unclear. In germline, CDR1 is LGHNA, CDR2 YSLEER. The CDR3 runs 14 residues. Deletions cut 6 bases from V and 5 bases from J, with 14 bases between. Here the CDR3 reads CASSPIVTNNEQFF. DNA of the CDR3: TGCGCCAGCAGTCCCATAGTAACGAACAATGAGCAGTTCTTC.

The rearrangement uses TRBV11-1 and TRBJ2-1; D might be TRBD2 (6 bases). Trimming cost V 4 bases and J 3 bases, with 7 bases left between them. Germline V gene lookup returns CDR1 SGHAT and CDR2 FQDESV (reference sequence). The CDR3 sequence is 13 residues long. CDR3: CASSSTSYNEQFF. For the CDR3, the DNA is TGTGCCAGCAGCTCGACTAGCTACAATGAGCAGTTCTTC.

This clone was seen more than once but under ten times. The J gene is TRBJ2-1, the V gene TRBV4-3; D is uncertain. Germline V gene data show CDR1 as LGHNA and CDR2 as YSLEER. Between the trimmed V and J ends, which lost 4 bases and 3 bases, there was a span of 16 bases. This CDR3 has 16 residues. The CDR3 loop is CASSPSNGLIYNEQFF. In DNA form, the CDR3 reads TGCGCCAGCAGCCCCTCTAACGGCCTGATCTACAATGAGCAGTTCTTC.

This clone was counted only a few times. This chain connects TRBV6-5 to TRBJ2-4, with TRBD2 matching 7 bases. The germline V gene has CDR1 MNHEY and CDR2 SVGAGI. The CDR3 consists of 16 residues. J gave up 1 base and V 4 bases, and 7 bases lay outside the gene matches. CDR3 DNA: TGTGCCAGCAGTTTTCTAGCGGCTTCGGCCAAAAACATTCAGTACTTC. Its translation: CASSFLAASAKNIQYF.

The chain joins TRBV4-3 to TRBJ2-4; D is uncertain. The germline CDR1 and CDR2 sequences are LGHNA and YSLEER. The ends were cut back, 4 bases at V and 0 bases at J, with 16 bases in the middle. The CDR3 extends over 17 amino acids. The CDR3 nucleotides are TGCGCCAGCAGCCTGAACAAAGGACCTCTAGCCAAAAACATTCAGTACTTC. This gives the protein CASSLNKGPLAKNIQYF.

This chain joins TRBV11-1 and TRBJ2-5, with D unresolved. The J call is doubtful: the DNA matches TRBJ2-7 better. The CDR3 spans 13 residues. The V gene's germline CDR1 is SGHAT and CDR2 FQDESV (reference sequence). The CDR3 bases are TGTGCCAGCAGCTTATCGGATTACTACGAGCAGTACTTC. It yields the protein CASSLSDYYEQYF.

This clone was picked up a small number of times. The gene calls are TRBV14 and TRBJ2-7, with D possibly matching TRBD1 (6 bases). CDR1 is SGHDN, CDR2 FVKESK, per germline. This CDR3 has 18 amino acids. Trimming pared 6 bases from V and 4 bases from J, leaving 28 bases between. CDR3 in amino acids: CASSPRGLRYRDGYEQYF. The CDR3 region has the DNA TGTGCCAGCAGTCCGAGGGGGTTGAGATACAGAGACGGTTACGAGCAGTACTTC.